Each of the 8 T cell receptor beta chains below was sequenced from the same sample in a study of cytomegalovirus exposure and HLA in healthy donors. Use of 60 Vbeta and 13 Jbeta primers characterized the PCR. Assay used: immunoSEQ multiplex PCR; TCRdb lists only in-frame clones, some missing. Here the sample spans 150,000 to 250,000 clones, roughly 85% being singletons. The sequenced sample consisted of PBMCs. The receptors here all came from a woman aged 25 to 39 in good health and CMV-seropositive.

This chain connects TRBV25-1 to TRBJ2-7; TRBD2 agrees at 11 bases. The J segment lost 4 bases and the V segment lost 5 bases, leaving 4 bases of the junction unmatched. CDR1 MGHDK and CDR2 SYGVNS come from the germline V gene. The CDR3 has 14 amino acids. CDR3 region: CASSITSGSYEQYF. The CDR3 DNA sequence: TGTGCCAGCAGTATCACTAGCGGGAGTTACGAGCAGTACTTC.

The chain uses TRBV11-2 and TRBJ1-1, with TRBD1 matching over 7 bases. The V gene's germline CDR1 is SGHAT and CDR2 FQNNGV. After removal of 5 bases from V and 7 bases from J, the junction contained 10 bases not matched to a gene. This CDR3 contains 14 residues. The DNA of the CDR3 is TGTGCCAGCAGCACAAATACAGGGGTTGGTGAAGCTTTCTTT. This codes for CASSTNTGVGEAFF.

The chain is built from TRBV7-8 and TRBJ2-2; possible D gene TRBD2, 6 bases. The V end lost 3 bases, the J end lost 4 bases, and 21 bases lay between the germline ends. The CDR3 loop spans 18 amino acids. The germline gives CDR1 SGHVS, CDR2 FQNEAQ. CDR3 in amino acids: CASSFVYVGGSVTGELFF. CDR3 in DNA: TGTGCCAGCAGCTTTGTGTATGTCGGGGGTTCGGTCACCGGGGAGCTGTTTTTT.

This chain connects TRBV7-9 to TRBJ2-5; 12 positions agree with TRBD2. This CDR3 has 16 residues. CDR1 is SEHNR, CDR2 FQNEAQ, per germline (reference sequence). The V gene end was trimmed by 5 bases and the J gene end by 3 bases; junction bases not matched to a gene: 7. DNA of the CDR3: TGTGCCAGCAGCCCCCGGACTAGCGGGATAAAAGAGACCCAGTACTTC. Translation gives CASSPRTSGIKETQYF.

The chain has TRBV5-1 and TRBJ2-7; TRBD1 aligns across 7 bases. The CDR3 runs to 12 residues. Germline V gene data show CDR1 as SGHRS and CDR2 as YFSETQ. The V segment lost 8 bases and the J segment 2 bases; nucleotides outside the gene matches: 4. Written as DNA, the CDR3 is TGCGCCAGTAAGGACAGGACCTACGAGCAGTACTTC. Its translation: CASKDRTYEQYF.

There are a few counts of this clone. The chain employs TRBV7-7 and TRBJ2-5, with TRBD2 identical over 14 bases. The CDR3 spans 15 residues. Germline V gene sequence: CDR1 SSHAT, CDR2 FNYEAQ (reference sequence). Trimming removed 5 bases from V and 5 bases from J; junction bases left unmatched: 4. This chain's CDR3 is CASSLGLAGDETQYF. The CDR3 DNA follows: TGTGCCAGCAGCCTGGGACTAGCGGGGGATGAGACCCAGTACTTC.

The CDR3 here is CASTLNGLGGVGEQFF. In nucleotides, the CDR3 is TGCGCCAGCACCTTGAATGGACTTGGCGGGGTGGGTGAGCAGTTCTTC. The rearrangement links TRBV4-1 to TRBJ2-1, with a weak D call TRBD2 (6 bases). The CDR3 loop spans 16 amino acids. V shed 7 bases and J shed 9 bases, with 25 bases lying between them. Germline V lookup: CDR1 MGHRA, CDR2 YSYEKL.

The gene calls are TRBV10-2 and TRBJ2-4; D is possibly TRBD2 (5 bases). CDR1 and CDR2 from the germline V gene are WSHSY and SAAADI. Trimming took 6 bases from V and 10 from J, leaving 16 bases between them. CDR3 length: 13 residues. The CDR3 here is CASRETTSKIQYF. The DNA for the CDR3 is TGCGCCAGCAGAGAAACTACTAGTAAGATTCAGTACTTC.